A selection of T cell receptor beta chains follows, all from one sample in a study of blood T cell repertoires in COVID-19. The data were produced by immunoSEQ multiplex PCR, yet TCRdb's version contains in-frame clones alone and is incomplete. The data show about 140,000 clones, with 75% to 90% seen just once and under 5.5% held by the top ten. Material for sequencing was peripheral blood. The origin of the receptors is a human donor in a cohort sampled during active COVID-19. CDR3s include the opening cysteine and the closing phenylalanine or tryptophan.

v_gene: TRBV6-5; j_gene: TRBJ2-7; CDR3aa: CASRAGTGDPYEQYF
v_gene: TRBV3-1/TRBV3-2; j_gene: TRBJ2-1; CDR3aa: CASSQGAGTSYNEQFF
v_gene: TRBV5-1; j_gene: TRBJ2-5; CDR3aa: CASSTAGTQETQYF
v_gene: TRBV25-1; j_gene: TRBJ1-3; CDR3aa: CASSARGATGNTIYF
v_gene: TRBV19; j_gene: TRBJ1-3; CDR3aa: CASSRDRDSGNTIYF
v_gene: TRBV27; j_gene: TRBJ1-5; CDR3aa: CASSTGHLSPQHF
v_gene: TRBV11-2; j_gene: TRBJ1-3; CDR3aa: CASSFSGGAVGNTIYF
v_gene: TRBV2; j_gene: TRBJ1-5; CDR3aa: CASRSGQTSNQPQHF
v_gene: TRBV19; j_gene: TRBJ2-7; CDR3aa: CASSTSTGGEYEQYF
v_gene: TRBV30; j_gene: TRBJ2-3; CDR3aa: CAWSTGRGPDTQYF
v_gene: TRBV7-2; j_gene: TRBJ2-7; CDR3aa: CASSNQGLPEQYF
v_gene: TRBV5-6; j_gene: TRBJ2-2; CDR3aa: CASSPEPAGRTGELFF
v_gene: TRBV30; j_gene: TRBJ2-7; CDR3aa: CAWSAQLAGAQYF
v_gene: TRBV30; j_gene: TRBJ1-4; CDR3aa: CAWEAQRNEKLFF
v_gene: TRBV14; j_gene: TRBJ1-1; CDR3aa: CASSQDSQYRGTEAFF
v_gene: TRBV11-3; j_gene: TRBJ2-1; CDR3aa: CASSFGGTSLNEQFF
v_gene: TRBV5-1; j_gene: TRBJ2-7; CDR3aa: CASTLDGAGRRYEQYF
v_gene: TRBV15; j_gene: TRBJ2-1; CDR3aa: CATSRDSSGSYNEQFF
v_gene: TRBV19; j_gene: TRBJ2-3; CDR3aa: CASSISGGGGDTQYF
v_gene: TRBV19; j_gene: TRBJ1-1; CDR3aa: CASSPGQGAPPGKAFF
v_gene: TRBV10-3; j_gene: TRBJ2-3; CDR3aa: CAIMGTSGREGSDTQYF
v_gene: TRBV29-1; j_gene: TRBJ2-3; CDR3aa: CSVRGLDWSGSWTDTQYF
v_gene: TRBV27; j_gene: TRBJ1-3; CDR3aa: CASILGNTIYF
v_gene: TRBV19; j_gene: TRBJ2-2; CDR3aa: CASRFPGGTGELFF
v_gene: TRBV7-9; j_gene: TRBJ2-5; CDR3aa: CASSLRPGQGAKETQYF
v_gene: TRBV3-1/TRBV3-2; j_gene: TRBJ2-1; CDR3aa: CASSPGLAGGEQFF
v_gene: TRBV2; j_gene: TRBJ2-3; CDR3aa: CASRPRGGTDTQYF
v_gene: TRBV28; j_gene: TRBJ1-3; CDR3aa: CASTRGSMNTIYF
v_gene: TRBV7-3; j_gene: TRBJ2-7; CDR3aa: CASSLTGGSSGLYEQYF
v_gene: TRBV27; j_gene: TRBJ2-5; CDR3aa: CASSLGHLGETQYF
v_gene: TRBV3-1/TRBV3-2; j_gene: TRBJ2-1; CDR3aa: CASSQDIVEGHEQFF
v_gene: TRBV4-2; j_gene: TRBJ1-4; CDR3aa: CASTTRQGAMTNEKLFF
v_gene: TRBV24-1; j_gene: TRBJ2-1; CDR3aa: CATSYRGTSGRAPYNEQFF
v_gene: TRBV12-3/TRBV12-4; j_gene: TRBJ1-3; CDR3aa: CASSLSDGGAF
v_gene: TRBV4-2; j_gene: TRBJ2-7; CDR3aa: CASSQKQSLEQYF
v_gene: TRBV5-4; j_gene: TRBJ1-3; CDR3aa: CASSPGTGAGNTIYF
v_gene: TRBV13; j_gene: TRBJ1-2; CDR3aa: CASSKTDYGYTF
v_gene: TRBV19; j_gene: TRBJ2-2; CDR3aa: CASIDRADTGELFF
v_gene: TRBV27; j_gene: TRBJ2-2; CDR3aa: CASSGTSGRAMAGELFF
v_gene: TRBV7-9; j_gene: TRBJ1-1; CDR3aa: CASSPTSLRAGVNTEAFF
v_gene: TRBV4-1; j_gene: TRBJ1-3; CDR3aa: CASSQEDRGFGNTIYF
v_gene: TRBV6-5; j_gene: TRBJ1-3; CDR3aa: CASSYSIGGGNTIYF
v_gene: TRBV7-9; j_gene: TRBJ2-2; CDR3aa: CASSLTGGHANTGELFF
v_gene: TRBV2; j_gene: TRBJ1-2; CDR3aa: CASTRRGVGYTF
v_gene: TRBV24-1; j_gene: TRBJ2-4; CDR3aa: CAPPTSGGAKNIQYF
v_gene: TRBV9; j_gene: TRBJ2-1; CDR3aa: CASSVGLQRDEQFF
v_gene: TRBV5-5; j_gene: TRBJ1-6; CDR3aa: CASSPRVYNSPLHF
v_gene: TRBV2; j_gene: TRBJ2-5; CDR3aa: CASSGLAGRGVQETQYF
v_gene: TRBV5-1; j_gene: TRBJ1-6; CDR3aa: CASSRTDISPLHF
v_gene: TRBV5-1; j_gene: TRBJ1-2; CDR3aa: CASSLAGTYGYTF
v_gene: TRBV4-1; j_gene: TRBJ1-6; CDR3aa: CASSQERGTSSYNSPLHF
v_gene: TRBV20-1; j_gene: TRBJ1-1; CDR3aa: CSTGWETEAFF
v_gene: TRBV19; j_gene: TRBJ1-6; CDR3aa: CASSILTPGDSPLHF
v_gene: TRBV18; j_gene: TRBJ2-2; CDR3aa: CASSLGLAVNTGELFF
v_gene: TRBV7-9; j_gene: TRBJ2-7; CDR3aa: CASSLIETYEQYF
v_gene: TRBV3-1/TRBV3-2; j_gene: TRBJ2-1; CDR3aa: CASSQRTSENNEQFF
v_gene: TRBV27; j_gene: TRBJ2-7; CDR3aa: CASSLKGRSSYEQYF
v_gene: TRBV6-4; j_gene: TRBJ2-1; CDR3aa: CASSAGTGIPAAHNEQFF
v_gene: TRBV7-3; j_gene: TRBJ1-1; CDR3aa: CASSSRGGTEAFF
v_gene: TRBV6-5; j_gene: TRBJ1-2; CDR3aa: CASSPGFPTYYGYTF